Following are 3 T cell receptor beta chains from one sample sequenced in a study of cytomegalovirus exposure and HLA in healthy donors. 13 Jbeta primers and 60 Vbeta primers were used for the PCR. Sequencing used immunoSEQ multiplex PCR; TCRdb keeps in-frame clones, though not all of them. The sample holds 95,000 to 150,000 clones, under 80% seen once. The sequencing input was PBMCs. The receptors were gathered from a man in his 60s in good health and CMV-seropositive.

This chain connects TRBV30 to TRBJ1-3; D ambiguous. CDR1 is GTSNPN and CDR2 is SVGIG in the germline V gene (reference sequence). Trimming removed 5 bases at V and 7 bases at J, with 21 bases between. The CDR3 totals 15 residues. The CDR3 protein is CAWAPRGLRRNTIYF. CDR3 bases: TGTGCCTGGGCGCCTCGGGGTCTCAGACGGAACACCATATATTTT. Variable domain in full (rest from reference TRBV30 and TRBJ1-3): SQTIHQWPATLVQPVGSPLSLECTVEGTSNPNLYWYRQAAGRGLQLLFYSVGIGQISSEVPQNLSASRPQDRQFILSSKKLLLSDSGFYLCAWAPRGLRRNTIYFGEGSWLTVV.

The J gene is TRBJ2-7, the V gene TRBV6-1; TRBD1 matches at 8 bases. Germline lookup yields CDR1 MNHNS and CDR2 SASEGT. The CDR3 is 12 residues long. V dropped 8 bases and J dropped 6; count of bases not matched to a gene: 6. The CDR3 DNA reads as TGTGCCAGCCGGAGACAGGGGCTCGAGCAGTACTTC. Translation gives CASRRQGLEQYF.

This chain connects TRBV28 to TRBJ2-1; 7 bases agree with TRBD2. Germline V CDR1 and CDR2: MDHEN, SYDVKM. Losses at the gene ends were 4 bases for V and 4 bases for J; bases not matched to a gene: 10. This CDR3 comprises 16 residues. CDR3 amino acids: CASSSGGAGVYNEQFF. DNA for the CDR3: TGTGCCAGCAGTTCCGGAGGGGCGGGAGTGTACAATGAGCAGTTCTTC.